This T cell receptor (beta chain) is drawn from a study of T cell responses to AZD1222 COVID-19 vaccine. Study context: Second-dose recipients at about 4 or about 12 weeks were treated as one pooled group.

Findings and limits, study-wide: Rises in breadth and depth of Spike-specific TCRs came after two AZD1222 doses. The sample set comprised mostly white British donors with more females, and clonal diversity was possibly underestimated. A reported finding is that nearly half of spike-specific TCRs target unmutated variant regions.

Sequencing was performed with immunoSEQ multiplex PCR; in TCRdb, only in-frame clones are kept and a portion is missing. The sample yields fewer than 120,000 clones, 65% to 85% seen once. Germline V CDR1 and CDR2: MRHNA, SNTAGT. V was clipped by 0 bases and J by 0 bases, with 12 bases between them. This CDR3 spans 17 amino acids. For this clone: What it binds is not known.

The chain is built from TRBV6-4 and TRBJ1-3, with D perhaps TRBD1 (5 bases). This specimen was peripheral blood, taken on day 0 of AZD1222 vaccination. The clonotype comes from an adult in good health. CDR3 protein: CASSDSQDMSSGNTIYF. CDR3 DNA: TGTGCCAGCAGTGACTCTCAGGACATGAGCTCTGGAAACACCATATATTTT.